The table lists the clone carrying this T cell receptor beta chain with a count of one. Its target is unknown. This entry is derived from a study of T cell repertoires in cytomegalovirus infection. Study results and limitations: Dominating the ex vivo response were HLA-C-restricted CMV-specific TCR beta clonotypes. Cumulative frequency (of public TCR beta family members) identified carriers of CMV plus the relevant HLA.

This CDR3 has 11 amino acids. Germline values: CDR1 MNHEY, CDR2 SVGEGT. Each CDR3 protein is one row after TCRdb ran MiXCR on the reads. The repertoire holds some 940,000 distinct CDR3 sequences, with roughly 31% as singletons. The specimen comprised cultured CD8+ T cells from PBMCs, sampled from culture after CMV antigen stimulation. The receptor was derived from a human donor in good health (CMV status not recorded). Some clones in this sample may be carry-over from other donors' samples. This chain connects TRBV6-2 or TRBV6-3 to TRBJ2-1, with 7 bases matching TRBD2. CDR3 sequence (DNA): TGTGCAGCGGGGCCCTACAATGAGCAGTTCTTC. Amino acid sequence: CAAGPYNEQFF.